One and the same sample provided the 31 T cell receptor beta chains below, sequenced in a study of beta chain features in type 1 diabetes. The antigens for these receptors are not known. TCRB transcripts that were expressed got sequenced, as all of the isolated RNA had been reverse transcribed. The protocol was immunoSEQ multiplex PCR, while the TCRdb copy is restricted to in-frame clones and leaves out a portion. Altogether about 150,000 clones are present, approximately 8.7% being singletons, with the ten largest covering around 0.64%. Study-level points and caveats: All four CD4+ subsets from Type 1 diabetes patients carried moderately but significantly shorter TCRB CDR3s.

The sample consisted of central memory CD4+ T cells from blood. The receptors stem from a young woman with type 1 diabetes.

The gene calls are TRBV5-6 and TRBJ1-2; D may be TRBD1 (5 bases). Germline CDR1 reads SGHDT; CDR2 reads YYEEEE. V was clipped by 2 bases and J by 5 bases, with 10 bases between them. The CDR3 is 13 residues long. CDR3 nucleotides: TGTGCCAGCAGCTTTCGACAGACATATGGCTACACCTTC. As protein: CASSFRQTYGYTF. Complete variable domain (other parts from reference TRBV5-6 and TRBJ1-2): DAGVTQSPTHLIKTRGQQVTLRCSPKSGHDTVSWYQQALGQGPQFIFQYYEEEERQRGNFPDRFSGHQFPNYSSELNVNALLLGDSALYLCASSFRQTYGYTFGSGTRLTVV.

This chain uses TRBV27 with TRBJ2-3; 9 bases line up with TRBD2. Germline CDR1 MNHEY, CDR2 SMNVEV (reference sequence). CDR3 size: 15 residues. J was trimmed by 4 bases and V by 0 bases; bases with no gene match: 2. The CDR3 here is CASSLSSGSPDTQYF. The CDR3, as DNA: TGTGCCAGCAGTTTATCTAGCGGGAGTCCAGATACGCAGTATTTT.

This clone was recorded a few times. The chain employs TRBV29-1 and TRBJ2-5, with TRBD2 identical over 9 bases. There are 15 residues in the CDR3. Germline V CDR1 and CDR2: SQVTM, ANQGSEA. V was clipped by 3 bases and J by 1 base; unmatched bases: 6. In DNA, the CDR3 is TGCAGCGTTGACCCCCTAGCGGGATTCCAAGAGACCCAGTACTTC. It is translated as CSVDPLAGFQETQYF. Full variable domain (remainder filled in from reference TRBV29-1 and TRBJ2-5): SAVISQKPSRDICQRGTSLTIQCQVDSQVTMMFWYRQQPGQSLTLIATANQGSEATYESGFVIDKFPISRPNLTFSTLTVSNMSPEDSSIYLCSVDPLAGFQETQYFGPGTRLLVL.

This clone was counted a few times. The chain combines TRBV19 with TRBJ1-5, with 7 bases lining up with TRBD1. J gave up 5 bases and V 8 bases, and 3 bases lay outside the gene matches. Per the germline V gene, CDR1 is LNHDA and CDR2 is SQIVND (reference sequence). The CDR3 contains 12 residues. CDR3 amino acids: CASRQGHQPQHF. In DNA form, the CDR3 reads TGTGCCAGTCGACAGGGACATCAGCCCCAGCATTTT. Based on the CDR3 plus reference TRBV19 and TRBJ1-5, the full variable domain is DGGITQSPKYLFRKEGQNVTLSCEQNLNHDAMYWYRQDPGQGLRLIYYSQIVNDFQKGDIAEGYSVSREKKESFPLTVTSAQKNPTAFYLCASRQGHQPQHFGDGTRLSIL.

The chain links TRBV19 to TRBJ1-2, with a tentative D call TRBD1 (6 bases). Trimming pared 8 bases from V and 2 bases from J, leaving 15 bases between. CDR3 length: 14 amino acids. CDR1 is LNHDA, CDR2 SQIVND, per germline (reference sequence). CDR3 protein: CASATGSLNYGYTF. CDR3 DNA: TGTGCCAGTGCAACAGGGTCGTTGAACTATGGCTACACCTTC.

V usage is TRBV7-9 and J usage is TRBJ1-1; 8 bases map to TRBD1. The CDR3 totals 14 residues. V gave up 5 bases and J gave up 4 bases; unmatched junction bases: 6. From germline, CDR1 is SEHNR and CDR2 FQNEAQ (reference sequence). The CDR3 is CASSRPTGGTEAFF. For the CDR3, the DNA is TGTGCCAGCAGCCGGCCAACAGGGGGCACTGAAGCTTTCTTT.

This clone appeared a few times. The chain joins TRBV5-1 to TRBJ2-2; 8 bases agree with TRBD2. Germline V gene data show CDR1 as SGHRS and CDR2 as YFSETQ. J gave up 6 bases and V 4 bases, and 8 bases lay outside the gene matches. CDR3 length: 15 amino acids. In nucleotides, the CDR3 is TGCGCCAGCAGCGGAGGACTAGCAGGGTCCGGGGAGCTGTTTTTT. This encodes CASSGGLAGSGELFF.

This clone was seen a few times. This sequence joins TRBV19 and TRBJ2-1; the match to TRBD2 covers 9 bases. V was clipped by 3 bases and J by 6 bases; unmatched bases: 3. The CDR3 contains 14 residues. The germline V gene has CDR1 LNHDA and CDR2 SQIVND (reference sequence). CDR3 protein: CASSMGLAANEQFF. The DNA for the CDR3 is TGTGCCAGTAGTATGGGACTAGCCGCCAATGAGCAGTTCTTC.

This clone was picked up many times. The DNA of the CDR3 is TGTGCCAGCAGCCCGCGCCTACTAGCGGCCAACACAGATACGCAGTATTTT. Protein product: CASSPRLLAANTDTQYF. The chain joins TRBV7-9 to TRBJ2-3; 8 bases are a match to TRBD2. CDR1 is SEHNR, CDR2 FQNEAQ, per germline (reference sequence). V lost 5 bases and J lost 2; bases outside the gene matches: 12. This CDR3 spans 17 amino acids.

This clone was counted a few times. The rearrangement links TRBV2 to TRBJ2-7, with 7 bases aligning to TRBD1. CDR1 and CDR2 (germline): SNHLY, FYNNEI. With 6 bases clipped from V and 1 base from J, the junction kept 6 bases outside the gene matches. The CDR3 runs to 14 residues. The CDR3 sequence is CASRSGTESYEQYF. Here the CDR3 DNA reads TGTGCCAGCAGGTCCGGGACAGAGTCCTACGAGCAGTACTTC.

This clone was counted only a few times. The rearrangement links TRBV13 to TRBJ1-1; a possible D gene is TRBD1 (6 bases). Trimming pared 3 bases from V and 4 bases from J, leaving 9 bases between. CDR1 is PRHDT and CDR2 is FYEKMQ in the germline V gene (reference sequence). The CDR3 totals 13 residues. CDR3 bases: TGTGCCAGCAGCTTGGACAGCTCCACTGAAGCTTTCTTT. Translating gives CASSLDSSTEAFF.

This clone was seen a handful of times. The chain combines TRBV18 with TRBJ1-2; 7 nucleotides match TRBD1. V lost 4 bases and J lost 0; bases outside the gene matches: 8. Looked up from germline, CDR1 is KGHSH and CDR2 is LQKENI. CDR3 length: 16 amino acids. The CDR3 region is CASSLNAGTANYGYTF. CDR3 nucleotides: TGTGCCAGCTCACTGAACGCCGGGACAGCTAACTATGGCTACACCTTC.

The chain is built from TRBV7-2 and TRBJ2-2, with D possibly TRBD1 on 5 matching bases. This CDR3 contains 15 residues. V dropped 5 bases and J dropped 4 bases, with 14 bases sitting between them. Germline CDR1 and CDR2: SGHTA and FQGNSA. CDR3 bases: TGTGCCAGCAGCCTCCAGGGTCCGGCCACCGGGGAGCTGTTTTTT. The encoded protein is CASSLQGPATGELFF.

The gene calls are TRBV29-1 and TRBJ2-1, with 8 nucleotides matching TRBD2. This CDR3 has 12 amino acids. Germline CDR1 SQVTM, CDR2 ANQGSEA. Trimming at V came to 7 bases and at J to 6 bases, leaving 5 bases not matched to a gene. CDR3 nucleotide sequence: TGCAGCGCCGGGAGGGGTGTCAATGAGCAGTTCTTC. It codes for CSAGRGVNEQFF.

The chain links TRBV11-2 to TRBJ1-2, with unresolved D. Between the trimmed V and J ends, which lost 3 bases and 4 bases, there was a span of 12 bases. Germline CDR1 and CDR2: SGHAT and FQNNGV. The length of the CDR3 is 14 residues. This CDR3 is CASSFGEGSYGYTF. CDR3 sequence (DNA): TGTGCCAGCAGCTTCGGGGAAGGCTCCTATGGCTACACCTTC.

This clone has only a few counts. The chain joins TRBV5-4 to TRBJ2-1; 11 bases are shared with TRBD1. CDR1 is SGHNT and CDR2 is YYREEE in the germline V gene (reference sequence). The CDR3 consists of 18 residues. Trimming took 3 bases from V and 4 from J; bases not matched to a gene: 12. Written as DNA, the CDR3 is TGTGCCAGCAGCTCTCCGCCCGGACAGGGGGCTCTGTACAATGAGCAGTTCTTC. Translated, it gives CASSSPPGQGALYNEQFF.

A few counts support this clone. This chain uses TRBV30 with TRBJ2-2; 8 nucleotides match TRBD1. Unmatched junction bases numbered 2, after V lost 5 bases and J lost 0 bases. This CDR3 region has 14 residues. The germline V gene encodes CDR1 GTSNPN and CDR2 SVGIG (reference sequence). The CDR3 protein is CAWGTGPNTGELFF. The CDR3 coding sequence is TGTGCCTGGGGGACAGGTCCGAACACCGGGGAGCTGTTTTTT.

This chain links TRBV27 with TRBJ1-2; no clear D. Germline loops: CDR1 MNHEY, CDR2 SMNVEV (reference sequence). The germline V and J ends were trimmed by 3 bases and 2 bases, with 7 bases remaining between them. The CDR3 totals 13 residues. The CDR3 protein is CASSFSGNYGYTF. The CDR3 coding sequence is TGTGCCAGCAGTTTTTCCGGGAACTATGGCTACACCTTC.

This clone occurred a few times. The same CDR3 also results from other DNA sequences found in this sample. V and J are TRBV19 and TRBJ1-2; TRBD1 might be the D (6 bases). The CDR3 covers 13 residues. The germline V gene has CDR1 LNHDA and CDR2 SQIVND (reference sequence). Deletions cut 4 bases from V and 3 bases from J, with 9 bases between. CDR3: CASSRQDYYGYTF. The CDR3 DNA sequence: TGTGCCAGTAGTAGACAGGACTACTATGGCTACACCTTC.

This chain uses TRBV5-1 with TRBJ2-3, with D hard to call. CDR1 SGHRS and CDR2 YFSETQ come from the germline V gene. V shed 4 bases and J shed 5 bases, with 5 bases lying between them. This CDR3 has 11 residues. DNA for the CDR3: TGCGCCAGCAGCGAGGTAGATACGCAGTATTTT. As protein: CASSEVDTQYF.

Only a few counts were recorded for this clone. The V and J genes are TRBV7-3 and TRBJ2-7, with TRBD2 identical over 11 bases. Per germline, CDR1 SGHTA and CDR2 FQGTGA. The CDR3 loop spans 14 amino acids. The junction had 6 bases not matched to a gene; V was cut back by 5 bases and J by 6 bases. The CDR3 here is CASSTGLAGGEQYF. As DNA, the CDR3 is TGTGCCAGCAGCACAGGACTAGCGGGTGGCGAGCAGTACTTC.

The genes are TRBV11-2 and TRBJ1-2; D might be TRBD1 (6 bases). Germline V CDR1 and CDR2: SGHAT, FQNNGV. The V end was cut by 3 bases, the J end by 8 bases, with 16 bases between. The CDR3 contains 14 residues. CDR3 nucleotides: TGTGCCAGCAGCTTTAATACAGGGAGGGACGGCTACACCTTC. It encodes CASSFNTGRDGYTF.

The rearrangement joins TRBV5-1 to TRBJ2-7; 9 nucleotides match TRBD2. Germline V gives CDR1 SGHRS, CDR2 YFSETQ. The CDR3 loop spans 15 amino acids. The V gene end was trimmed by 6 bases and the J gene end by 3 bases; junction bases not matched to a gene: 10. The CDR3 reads CASKEREAPDYEQYF. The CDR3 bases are TGCGCCAGCAAGGAGCGGGAGGCCCCCGACTACGAGCAGTACTTC. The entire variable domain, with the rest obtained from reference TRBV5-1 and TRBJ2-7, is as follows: KAGVTQTPRYLIKTRGQQVTLSCSPISGHRSVSWYQQTPGQGLQFLFEYFSETQRNKGNFPGRFSGRQFSNSRSEMNVSTLELGDSALYLCASKEREAPDYEQYFGPGTRLTVT.

The CDR3 is CASSPLSAGDGYTF. DNA for the CDR3: TGTGCCAGCTCACCACTCTCCGCAGGGGATGGCTACACCTTC. The chain combines TRBV18 with TRBJ1-2; possibly TRBD1 for D (6 bases). V lost 1 base to trimming and J lost 6 bases, with 12 bases between them. The CDR3 is made up of 14 amino acids. Germline assignment: CDR1 KGHSH and CDR2 LQKENI.

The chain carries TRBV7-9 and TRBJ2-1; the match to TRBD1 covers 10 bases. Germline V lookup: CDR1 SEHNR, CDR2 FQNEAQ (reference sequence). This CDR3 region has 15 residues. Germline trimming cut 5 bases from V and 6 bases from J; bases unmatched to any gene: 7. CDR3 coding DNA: TGTGCCAGCAGCCCCACCGGGACAGGGGCCAATGAGCAGTTCTTC. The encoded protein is CASSPTGTGANEQFF.

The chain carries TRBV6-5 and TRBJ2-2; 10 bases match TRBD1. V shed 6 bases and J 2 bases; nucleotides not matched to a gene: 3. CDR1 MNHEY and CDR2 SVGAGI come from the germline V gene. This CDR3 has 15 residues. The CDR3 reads CASRGQGTNTGELFF. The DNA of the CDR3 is TGTGCCAGCAGGGGACAGGGGACTAACACCGGGGAGCTGTTTTTT.

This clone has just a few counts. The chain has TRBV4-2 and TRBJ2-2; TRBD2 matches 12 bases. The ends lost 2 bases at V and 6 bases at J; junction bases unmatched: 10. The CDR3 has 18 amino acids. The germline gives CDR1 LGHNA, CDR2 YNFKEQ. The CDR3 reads CASSQRLAGVDFSGELFF. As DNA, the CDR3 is TGTGCCAGCAGCCAACGACTAGCGGGAGTGGATTTCTCCGGGGAGCTGTTTTTT.

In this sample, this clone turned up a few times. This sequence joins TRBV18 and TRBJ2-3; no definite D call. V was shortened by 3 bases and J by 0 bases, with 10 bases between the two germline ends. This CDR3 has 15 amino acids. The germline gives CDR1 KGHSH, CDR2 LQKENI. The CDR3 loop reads CASSPELLSTDTQYF. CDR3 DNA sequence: TGTGCCAGCTCACCCGAACTCCTGAGCACAGATACGCAGTATTTT.

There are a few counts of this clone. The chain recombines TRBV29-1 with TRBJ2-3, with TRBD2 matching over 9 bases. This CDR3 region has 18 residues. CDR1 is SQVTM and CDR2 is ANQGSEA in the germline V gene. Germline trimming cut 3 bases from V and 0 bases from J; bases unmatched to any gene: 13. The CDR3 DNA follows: TGCAGCGTTGAGGGTTTTAGCGGGAGAACGGGAAGCACAGATACGCAGTATTTT. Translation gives CSVEGFSGRTGSTDTQYF.

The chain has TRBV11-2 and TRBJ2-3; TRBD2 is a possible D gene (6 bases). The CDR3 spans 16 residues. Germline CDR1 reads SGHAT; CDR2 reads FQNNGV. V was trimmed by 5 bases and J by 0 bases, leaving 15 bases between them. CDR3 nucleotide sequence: TGTGCCAGCAGCCCGCGAGGCGGGGCTAGCACAGATACGCAGTATTTT. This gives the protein CASSPRGGASTDTQYF.

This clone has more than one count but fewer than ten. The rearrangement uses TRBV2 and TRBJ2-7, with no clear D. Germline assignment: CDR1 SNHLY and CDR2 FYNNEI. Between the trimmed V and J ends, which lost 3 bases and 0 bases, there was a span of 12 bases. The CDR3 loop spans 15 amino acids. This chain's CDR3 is CASSDPLVSSYEQYF. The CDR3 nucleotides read TGTGCCAGCAGTGACCCACTGGTGTCCTCCTACGAGCAGTACTTC.